The T cell receptor beta chain under discussion was sequenced for a study of blood T cell repertoires in COVID-19 (dated by TCRdb to 2020 to 2022). About the full investigation: Collaborator samples came from the United States, Italy and Spain and covered acute and convalescent phases of COVID-19. The material from the prospective study consisted of cDNA or gDNA derived from T cells, B-cell-depleted T cells, or PBMCs. The dataset comprised deeply sampled blood TCRbeta repertoires from subjects exposed to, actively infected with, or recovered from COVID-19. The repertoires were made available in a free public database intended to serve as a resource for research on the immune response to SARS-CoV-2. The samples were drawn from two sources: the first 160 participants of the ongoing ImmuneRACE study, and 1,254 subjects contributed by 6 global collaborators. Nearly every sample came with metadata listing a de-identified subject ID, COVID-19 status, age in years and sex. Where available, HLA class I and class II types were taken from metadata supplied by the sample provider and were not determined by assay-based typing.

In the prospective study, participants were about 18 to 90 years old, resided in 24 geographic areas of the United States, and were enrolled through a virtual design. In the prospective study, participants were assigned to cohorts based on the clinical history participants reported in a screening survey and a study questionnaire. ImmuneRACE Cohort 3 recovered participants were defined by two consecutive negative NP/OP PCR tests, healthcare professional clearance, or symptom resolution. Mobile phlebotomists in the prospective study collected whole blood, serum and a nasopharyngeal or oropharyngeal swab from every participant. Additional blood draws and questionnaires over an approximately 2-month period could optionally be provided by prospective study participants. Blood samples from the prospective study were shipped frozen or at room temperature prior to DNA extraction. The CDR3, from cysteine to phenylalanine, totals 15 residues. Only CDR3 DNA is held: 45 bases, read in frame from base 1. A distance of 11 bases separates the germline ends of V and J, which lose 4 bases and 1 base respectively. CDR1 and CDR2, per the germline V gene, are SNHLY and FYNNEI.

What the authors observed across the whole study: How much clinical and demographic metadata was included differed by source and by participant, and the metadata was provided uncurated.

This clone was observed once. This receptor's antigen is unknown. No quality values exist for individual bases; no much larger clone is one base distant. The immunoSEQ Assay, a bias-controlled multiplex PCR, was used to amplify TCRbeta CDR3 regions from genomic DNA. The authors' pipeline ran thus. The number of nucleated cells in each sample was estimated from the amplification of reference gene primers within the assay. To quantify the absolute abundance of each unique TCRbeta CDR3 rearrangement, sequence reads were collapsed and filtered. For each sample, productive Simpson clonality was calculated by taking the square root of Simpson's diversity index across productive rearrangements. The table comes from immuneACCESS by way of TCRdb, which keeps in-frame sequences with V and J called. Part of the clones is missing from these tables; in studies checked, under half for an unresolved V gene and the rest for unknown reasons. D and trimming come from the DNA, and the V and J calls and clone size come from that table. For this sample there are 300,000 to 350,000 clones; approximately 89% appear just once. Around 5% of the sample lies in the top ten.

The sequence links TRBV2 to TRBJ1-5; a weak D assignment points to TRBD1 (6 bases agree). The clonotype originates from a man aged 25-40 years who had recovered from COVID-19. The material sequenced was PBMCs or T cells enriched from blood (not recorded which). The DNA sequence is as follows: TGTGCCAGCAGTGGTGGACAGATGAGCAATCAGCCCCAGCATTTT. This gives the protein CASSGGQMSNQPQHF.